These 21 T cell receptor beta chains share one sample of origin, sequenced in a study of preoperative IRX-2 immunotherapy in early breast cancer. Sample treatment: preoperative locoregional IRX-2 cytokine immunotherapy. The protocol was immunoSEQ multiplex PCR, while the TCRdb copy is restricted to in-frame clones and leaves out a portion. The table lists about 19,000 clones, around four fifths of them singletons. The specimen comprised lymph node tissue, sampled after IRX-2 immunotherapy. The receptors shown here come from a human donor with breast cancer.

This chain connects TRBV5-1 to TRBJ2-5; 12 bases match TRBD1. The V and J ends lost 7 bases and 4 bases, in that order; junction bases with no gene match: 11. CDR1 and CDR2 (germline): SGHRS, YFSETQ. The CDR3 is 16 residues long. The CDR3 protein is CASGWDRGQTRETQYF. The CDR3 DNA reads as TGCGCCAGCGGCTGGGACAGGGGGCAAACACGAGAGACCCAGTACTTC. Looking up the rest from reference TRBV5-1 and TRBJ2-5 gives the full variable domain: KAGVTQTPRYLIKTRGQQVTLSCSPISGHRSVSWYQQTPGQGLQFLFEYFSETQRNKGNFPGRFSGRQFSNSRSEMNVSTLELGDSALYLCASGWDRGQTRETQYFGPGTRLLVL.

This CDR3 is CSVEDRDYGYTF. DNA of the CDR3: TGCAGCGTTGAGGACAGGGACTATGGCTACACCTTC. The rearrangement uses TRBV29-1 and TRBJ1-2; 8 bases are shared with TRBD1. The trim removed 3 bases at V and 3 bases at J, leaving 0 bases unmatched. The CDR3 sequence is 12 residues long. Germline CDR1 is SQVTM and CDR2 is ANQGSEA.

This chain joins TRBV18 and TRBJ2-2; 8 positions match TRBD1. This CDR3 comprises 14 residues. Germline CDR1 reads KGHSH; CDR2 reads LQKENI. Losses at the gene ends were 4 bases for V and 6 bases for J; bases not matched to a gene: 4. CDR3 in DNA: TGTGCCAGCTCACTGACAGGGGCCCCCGGGGAGCTGTTTTTT. This translates into CASSLTGAPGELFF.

The V call is TRBV6-8, the J call TRBJ2-5; maybe TRBD2 (5 bases). This CDR3 is built from 14 residues. Germline CDR1 reads MNHGY; CDR2 reads SAAAGT. Trimming took off 6 bases at V and 3 bases at J, with 14 bases between the two ends. The CDR3 here is CASSPVFSEETQYF. The CDR3 region has the DNA TGTGCCAGCAGCCCGGTTTTTAGCGAAGAGACCCAGTACTTC.

The V and J genes are TRBV11-3 and TRBJ2-1, with D tentatively TRBD1 or TRBD2 (5 bases each). The CDR3 length is 15 residues. V was cut by 6 bases and J by 6 bases, with 18 bases left in between. The germline V gene encodes CDR1 SGHNT and CDR2 YENEEA. CDR3 residues: CASSRGQGEGNEQFF. The CDR3 DNA reads TGTGCCAGCAGTAGAGGGCAGGGAGAGGGCAATGAGCAGTTCTTC.

In DNA form, the CDR3 reads TGCGCCAGCAGCTTTAGCGCCAACACAGATACGCAGTATTTT. Translation: CASSFSANTDTQYF. The chain uses TRBV5-1 and TRBJ2-3; D is possibly TRBD2 (5 bases). The germline V gene encodes CDR1 SGHRS and CDR2 YFSETQ. V was pared by 2 bases and J by 2 bases, with 9 bases between. The CDR3 totals 14 residues.

The gene calls are TRBV12-5 and TRBJ1-1, with D maybe TRBD1 (5 bases). V lost 1 base and J lost 1, with 10 bases in between. Germline V lookup: CDR1 LGHNT, CDR2 FRNRAP. There are 15 residues in the CDR3. The CDR3 nucleotides read TGTGCTAGTGGTTTGGATTGGGGGAGGAACACTGAAGCTTTCTTT. Amino acid sequence: CASGLDWGRNTEAFF. Together with reference TRBV12-5 and TRBJ1-1, the CDR3 gives the full variable domain: DARVTQTPRHKVTEMGQEVTMRCQPILGHNTVFWYRQTMMQGLELLAYFRNRAPLDDSGMPKDRFSAEMPDATLATLKIQPSEPRDSAVYFCASGLDWGRNTEAFFGQGTRLTVV.

This sequence joins TRBV30 and TRBJ1-6; D might be TRBD1 (6 bases). Germline loops: CDR1 GTSNPN, CDR2 SVGIG (reference sequence). The ends were cut back, 6 bases at V and 1 base at J, with 7 bases in the middle. This CDR3 spans 13 amino acids. The CDR3 nucleotides are TGTGCCTGTAGGGGGTCCTATAATTCACCCCTCCACTTT. It encodes CACRGSYNSPLHF.

V is TRBV18 and J is TRBJ2-2; 11 bases fit TRBD2. Trimming removed 3 bases from V and 7 bases from J; junction bases left unmatched: 7. The germline gives CDR1 KGHSH, CDR2 LQKENI. The CDR3 contains 16 residues. CDR3 amino acids: CASSPGLAEGIGELFF. DNA for the CDR3: TGTGCCAGCTCACCGGGACTAGCGGAAGGGATCGGGGAGCTGTTTTTT.

J is TRBJ1-4 and V is TRBV12-5; no definite D call. Germline CDR1 LGHNT, CDR2 FRNRAP. The CDR3 is 14 amino acids. The CDR3 spells CASTMEAWSEKLFF. For the CDR3, the DNA is TGTGCCAGCACTATGGAGGCCTGGAGTGAAAAACTGTTTTTT.

The V and J genes are TRBV30 and TRBJ1-5, with D unresolved. The V end was cut by 2 bases, the J end by 4 bases, with 9 bases between. Germline lookup yields CDR1 GTSNPN and CDR2 SVGIG (reference sequence). There are 13 residues in the CDR3. CDR3 loop: CAWSKTVNQPQHF. DNA for the CDR3: TGTGCCTGGAGTAAAACGGTGAATCAGCCCCAGCATTTT. The whole variable domain, filled in from reference TRBV30 and TRBJ1-5, reads SQTIHQWPATLVQPVGSPLSLECTVEGTSNPNLYWYRQAAGRGLQLLFYSVGIGQISSEVPQNLSASRPQDRQFILSSKKLLLSDSGFYLCAWSKTVNQPQHFGDGTRLSIL.

The chain recombines TRBV25-1 with TRBJ1-1; D remains unclear. Germline CDR1 is MGHDK and CDR2 is SYGVNS. The V and J ends lost 4 bases and 1 base respectively, with 7 bases between them. The CDR3 has 13 amino acids. CDR3 in DNA: TGTGCCAGCAGTGGGAACCCGAACACTGAAGCTTTCTTT. Amino acid sequence: CASSGNPNTEAFF.

The J gene is TRBJ2-7, the V gene TRBV15, with TRBD1 identical over 9 bases. This CDR3 contains 14 residues. J gave up 3 bases and V 5 bases, and 5 bases lay outside the gene matches. Germline CDR1 LNHNV, CDR2 YYDKDF (reference sequence). DNA of the CDR3: TGTGCCACCAGCGCTCCGGGACAGGGCTACGAGCAGTACTTC. This translates into CATSAPGQGYEQYF.

The gene calls are TRBV19 and TRBJ1-6; a possible D gene is TRBD1 (6 bases). V was shortened by 4 bases and J by 6 bases, with 13 bases between the two germline ends. Germline V CDR1 and CDR2: LNHDA, SQIVND (reference sequence). The length of the CDR3 is 15 residues. CDR3 protein: CASSTDDRSNSPLHF. CDR3 sequence (DNA): TGTGCCAGTAGTACAGACGACAGGAGTAATTCACCCCTCCACTTT.

The chain links TRBV6-8 to TRBJ1-3; unclear D gene. V was pared by 6 bases and J by 1 base, with 4 bases between. The CDR3 has 12 amino acids. Germline values: CDR1 MNHGY, CDR2 SAAAGT. This CDR3 reads CASRASGNTIYF. The CDR3, as DNA: TGTGCCAGCAGGGCTTCTGGAAACACCATATATTTT.

The chain links TRBV18 to TRBJ1-1; no clear D. V was cut by 1 base and J by 5 bases, with 11 bases left in between. Germline-derived CDR1 and CDR2 are KGHSH and LQKENI. This CDR3 contains 14 residues. CDR3 sequence (DNA): TGTGCCAGCTCACCACAGGTAGAGAGAACTGAAGCTTTCTTT. The encoded protein is CASSPQVERTEAFF.

The chain joins TRBV11-3 to TRBJ2-2; TRBD1 matches 7 bases. Per germline, CDR1 SGHNT and CDR2 YENEEA. The V and J ends lost 6 bases and 3 bases, in that order; junction bases with no gene match: 7. The CDR3 sequence is 15 residues long. CDR3 sequence reads: CASSISGGHTGELFF. CDR3 coding DNA: TGTGCCAGCAGTATTTCAGGGGGACACACCGGGGAGCTGTTTTTT. The entire variable domain, with the rest obtained from reference TRBV11-3 and TRBJ2-2, is as follows: EAGVVQSPRYKIIEKKQPVAFWCNPISGHNTLYWYLQNLGQGPELLIRYENEEAVDDSQLPKDRFSAERLKGVDSTLKIQPAELGDSAVYLCASSISGGHTGELFFGEGSRLTVL.

This chain uses TRBV6-8 with TRBJ1-1, with D possibly TRBD1 on 5 matching bases. Germline V gene lookup returns CDR1 MNHGY and CDR2 SAAAGT. Trimming removed 2 bases at V and 5 bases at J, with 12 bases between. The CDR3 runs 14 residues. This chain's CDR3 is CASSYESGWTEAFF. CDR3 in DNA: TGTGCCAGCAGTTACGAGTCAGGGTGGACTGAAGCTTTCTTT.

The V call is TRBV7-5, the J call TRBJ2-1; no DNA check was done on the table's D call, TRBD2. TRBV7-5 is marked as a pseudogene. The CDR3 contains 16 residues. In DNA, the CDR3 is TGTGCCAGCAGCCTTGTCGGTGGGAGCCCATACAATGAGCAGTTCTTC. Its protein is CASSLVGGSPYNEQFF.

The CDR3 bases are TGTGCCAGCAGCCTCACGGGACCGAACAATCAGCCCCAGCATTTT. Amino acids: CASSLTGPNNQPQHF. The chain uses TRBV28 and TRBJ1-5; possibly TRBD1 for D (5 bases). Per germline, CDR1 MDHEN and CDR2 SYDVKM. This CDR3 contains 15 residues. V lost 6 bases and J lost 3, with 15 bases in between.

This clone was seen once. The rearrangement joins TRBV11-3 to TRBJ1-1, with D possibly TRBD1 on 5 matching bases. The germline V and J ends were trimmed by 3 bases and 1 base, with 12 bases remaining between them. Germline-derived CDR1 and CDR2 are SGHNT and YENEEA. The CDR3 spans 15 residues. For the CDR3, the DNA is TGTGCCAGCAGCTTCCCCCAGGGCCCGAACACTGAAGCTTTCTTT. It is translated as CASSFPQGPNTEAFF.